The 8 T cell receptor beta chains reported below all come from one sample, sequenced in a study of metastatic and nonmetastatic thyroid tumors. TCRdb re-called the PCR reads via MiXCR. The sample contains over 65,000 clones, around an eighth of which appear only once. No patient had received any treatment before thyroid surgery. The sample comprised tumor tissue. The receptors were gathered from a female donor with papillary thyroid cancer or a benign thyroid nodule (not recorded which). Some clones in this sample may be carry-over from other donors' samples.

In this sample, this clone turned up many times. The chain combines TRBV5-1 with TRBJ1-1; D is undetermined. This CDR3 contains 14 residues. V was clipped by 2 bases and J by 8 bases, with 16 bases between them. Per germline, CDR1 SGHRS and CDR2 YFSETQ. CDR3 in DNA: TGCGCCAGCAGCTTAAGGCCCGGGCCTCCAGAAGCTTTCTTT. Its translation: CASSLRPGPPEAFF.

This clone appeared many times. The chain links TRBV28 to TRBJ1-1, with D maybe TRBD1 (6 bases). This CDR3 spans 14 amino acids. The V gene lost 7 bases and the J gene lost 5 bases, with 17 bases spanning the gap. Per germline, CDR1 MDHEN and CDR2 SYDVKM. In DNA, the CDR3 is TGTGCCAGCACCGAATTGGGGGGGCGAACTGAAGCTTTCTTT. Amino acid sequence: CASTELGGRTEAFF.

The V call is TRBV5-4, the J call TRBJ1-1; the match to TRBD1 covers 7 bases. Germline loops: CDR1 SGHNT, CDR2 YYREEE (reference sequence). This CDR3 contains 15 residues. J gave up 4 bases and V 3 bases, and 9 bases lay outside the gene matches. The CDR3 reads CASSYSYRGGTEAFF. CDR3 coding DNA: TGTGCCAGCAGCTACTCATACAGGGGTGGCACTGAAGCTTTCTTT.

This clone was seen at least ten times. The gene calls are TRBV7-9 and TRBJ1-1; possibly TRBD1 for D (6 bases). The length of the CDR3 is 13 residues. Germline lookup yields CDR1 SEHNR and CDR2 FQNEAQ (reference sequence). Trimming removed 1 base at V and 7 bases at J, with 10 bases between. CDR3 in amino acids: CASSLVGAHEAFF. CDR3 DNA sequence: TGTGCCAGCAGCTTAGTGGGGGCGCATGAAGCTTTCTTT.

About this clone itself: One end of the junction is discordant with germline, which a read error may explain. This rearrangement joins TRBV24-1 to TRBJ1-2, with 7 bases that match TRBD1. Germline V gene lookup returns CDR1 KGHDR and CDR2 SFDVKD. This CDR3 spans 14 amino acids. The CDR3 bases are TGTGCCACCGGTGATCCCGGGACAGCCTATGGATACACCTTC. Its protein product is CATGDPGTAYGYTF.

This clone was recorded many times. This chain joins TRBV12-3 or TRBV12-4 and TRBJ2-1, with D unclear. The V gene lost 7 bases and the J gene lost 5 bases, with 15 bases spanning the gap. CDR3 size: 14 residues. The CDR3 DNA is TGTGCCAGCACCCTGTCAGTTTACGACAATGAGCAGTTCTTC. It specifies CASTLSVYDNEQFF.

This clone was recorded at least ten times. The chain employs TRBV6-5 and TRBJ2-3; D gene unclear. V lost 2 bases and J lost 4, with 10 bases in between. There are 14 residues in the CDR3. Per the germline V gene, CDR1 is MNHEY and CDR2 is SVGAGI. DNA for the CDR3: TGTGCCAGCAGTTACGTTCGAGGTTCAGATACGCAGTATTTT. Translation: CASSYVRGSDTQYF.

The CDR3 loop reads CASSSAGAYGYTF. As DNA, the CDR3 is TGTGCCAGCAGCTCCGCCGGGGCCTATGGCTACACCTTC. The genes are TRBV13 and TRBJ1-2, with D perhaps matching TRBD1 (5 bases). Germline V gene lookup returns CDR1 PRHDT and CDR2 FYEKMQ (reference sequence). V dropped 4 bases and J dropped 4 bases, with 10 bases sitting between them. The CDR3 is 13 residues long.